The 3 T cell receptor beta chains reported below all come from one sample, sequenced in a study of blood T cell repertoires in COVID-19. Clones were sequenced by immunoSEQ multiplex PCR, and TCRdb holds only the in-frame ones, with some missing. The data show about 36,000 clones, 70% to 90% seen once. Sequenced material: peripheral blood. The receptors originated from a human donor in a cohort sampled during active COVID-19.

This chain joins TRBV11-2 and TRBJ1-1; weak D call: TRBD1 (5 bases). Looked up from germline, CDR1 is SGHAT and CDR2 is FQNNGV. The CDR3 spans 13 residues. Between the trimmed V and J ends, which lost 0 bases and 4 bases, there was a span of 6 bases. Here the CDR3 reads CASSLEGGTEAFF. For the CDR3, the DNA is TGTGCCAGCAGCTTAGAGGGGGGCACTGAAGCTTTCTTT.

The chain employs TRBV19 and TRBJ1-5; TRBD1 might be the D (6 bases). This CDR3 region has 15 residues. Trimming shortened V by 5 bases and J by 4 bases, and 15 bases separated the two germline ends. Germline-derived CDR1 and CDR2 are LNHDA and SQIVND (reference sequence). Here the CDR3 DNA reads TGTGCCAGTAGTCTCCAGACAGGACCTAATCAGCCCCAGCATTTT. Its translation: CASSLQTGPNQPQHF.

This chain connects TRBV20-1 to TRBJ1-2; 11 bases fit TRBD1. Germline lookup yields CDR1 DFQATT and CDR2 SNEGSKA (reference sequence). J gave up 6 bases and V 3 bases, and 6 bases lay outside the gene matches. This CDR3 has 14 residues. The CDR3 loop reads CSASRSGQGDGYTF. Here the CDR3 DNA reads TGCAGTGCTAGTCGATCGGGACAGGGGGATGGCTACACCTTC.